These 31 T cell receptor beta chains were all obtained from the same sample, sequenced in a study of beta chain features in type 1 diabetes. All of the isolated RNA was reverse transcribed, so expressed TCRB transcripts were sequenced. Some clones are missing from TCRdb's copy, which holds only in-frame ones; the method was immunoSEQ multiplex PCR. The data hold about 160,000 clones, with roughly 8% observed a single time. The study, taken as a whole, reports: All four CD4+ subsets of Type 1 diabetes patients contained TCRB CDR3s that were moderately but significantly shorter.

Antigens of these TCRs are unknown. Material for sequencing was central memory CD4+ T cells from blood. These receptors all come from a young man with type 1 diabetes.

This clone has only a few counts. J is TRBJ2-5 and V is TRBV5-6; 7 nucleotides match TRBD2. Germline CDR1 reads SGHDT; CDR2 reads YYEEEE. V gave up 4 bases and J gave up 9 bases; unmatched junction bases: 15. The CDR3 has 15 residues. CDR3 in amino acids: CASSASGGTRGAQYF. The CDR3 region has the DNA TGTGCCAGCAGCGCGAGTGGTGGGACCCGGGGGGCCCAGTACTTC.

The rearrangement joins TRBV30 to TRBJ1-6, with D uncertain. CDR3 length: 15 residues. V dropped 2 bases and J dropped 10 bases, with 18 bases sitting between them. CDR1 and CDR2 (germline): GTSNPN, SVGIG (reference sequence). The CDR3 loop is CAWSMVRGGRSPLHF. The CDR3 region has the DNA TGTGCCTGGAGTATGGTCCGGGGAGGAAGGTCACCCCTCCACTTT. Looking up the rest from reference TRBV30 and TRBJ1-6 gives the full variable domain: SQTIHQWPATLVQPVGSPLSLECTVEGTSNPNLYWYRQAAGRGLQLLFYSVGIGQISSEVPQNLSASRPQDRQFILSSKKLLLSDSGFYLCAWSMVRGGRSPLHFGNGTRLTVT.

The chain couples TRBV9 to TRBJ1-2; no firm D call. Trimming took off 4 bases at V and 5 bases at J, with 15 bases between the two ends. CDR1 and CDR2 (germline): SGDLS, YYNGEE. The CDR3 is made up of 14 amino acids. The CDR3 nucleotides read TGTGCCAGCAGCCCTGAGGGCGCCTCTTATGGCTACACCTTC. Translating gives CASSPEGASYGYTF.

The chain joins TRBV28 to TRBJ2-7; 7 bases map to TRBD2. V was pared by 4 bases and J by 6 bases, with 6 bases of the junction left unmatched. Germline V lookup: CDR1 MDHEN, CDR2 SYDVKM. CDR3 size: 13 residues. The CDR3 region is CASSWGGIGEQYF. CDR3 nucleotide sequence: TGTGCCAGCAGTTGGGGAGGGATTGGCGAGCAGTACTTC.

The rearrangement uses TRBV4-3 and TRBJ1-1, with 9 bases that match TRBD1. CDR1 is LGHNA, CDR2 YSLEER, per germline. This CDR3 region has 18 residues. V trimming: 1 base; J trimming: 3 bases; junction bases outside the gene matches: 12. The CDR3: CASSQVLGYTGGDTEAFF. The CDR3 DNA is TGCGCCAGCAGCCAAGTCCTCGGCTATACAGGGGGCGACACTGAAGCTTTCTTT.

This clone appeared a few times. The V call is TRBV30, the J call TRBJ2-3, with D perhaps TRBD1 (6 bases). From germline, CDR1 is GTSNPN and CDR2 SVGIG (reference sequence). This CDR3 contains 12 residues. Trimming took 6 bases from V and 4 from J, leaving 11 bases between them. CDR3 sequence reads: CACQGRPDTQYF. The CDR3 DNA follows: TGTGCCTGCCAGGGGCGCCCAGATACGCAGTATTTT.

The chain couples TRBV5-1 to TRBJ2-7; 9 nucleotides align to TRBD1. CDR3 length equals 16 residues. Germline CDR1 is SGHRS and CDR2 is YFSETQ. V lost 5 bases, J lost 1 base, and 10 bases stayed unmatched. The CDR3 coding sequence is TGCGCCAGCAGAGATTCTCCGGGACAGGGTTCCTACGAGCAGTACTTC. This gives the protein CASRDSPGQGSYEQYF.

This CDR3 reads CASSIRDGSSYNEQFF. The CDR3 DNA sequence: TGTGCCAGCAGTATTCGAGACGGGAGTTCCTACAATGAGCAGTTCTTC. The rearrangement joins TRBV27 to TRBJ2-1; TRBD2 is a possible D gene (6 bases). Germline-derived CDR1 and CDR2 are MNHEY and SMNVEV (reference sequence). Trimming pared 5 bases from V and 1 base from J, leaving 15 bases between. The CDR3 is 16 residues long.

This clone has a handful of counts. The CDR3 region is CASSKETGDEQYF. The CDR3, as DNA: TGTGCCAGCTCAAAAGAGACAGGGGACGAGCAGTACTTC. This chain links TRBV18 with TRBJ2-7, with TRBD1 matching over 8 bases. The ends lost 5 bases at V and 5 bases at J; junction bases unmatched: 5. The CDR3 sequence is 13 residues long. Germline V gene data show CDR1 as KGHSH and CDR2 as LQKENI.

This chain joins TRBV7-9 and TRBJ1-5, with D possibly being TRBD1 (5 bases). CDR1 and CDR2 (germline): SEHNR, FQNEAQ (reference sequence). The CDR3 is made up of 16 amino acids. Trimming took 4 bases from V and 5 from J, leaving 18 bases between them. The chain's CDR3 is CASSSPLGASYQPQHF. CDR3 coding DNA: TGTGCCAGCAGCTCACCCTTAGGGGCGAGCTATCAGCCCCAGCATTTT.

CDR3 sequence (DNA): TGTGCCAGCAGCTCCGCCGGGACAGGGGTTTCCTACTACGAGCAGTACTTC. Protein sequence: CASSSAGTGVSYYEQYF. This chain connects TRBV28 to TRBJ2-7, with TRBD1 identical over 10 bases. Germline assignment: CDR1 MDHEN and CDR2 SYDVKM. This CDR3 comprises 17 residues. Trimming cost V 6 bases and J 3 bases; bases outside gene matches: 14.

This clone appeared many times. J is TRBJ1-5 and V is TRBV28; perhaps TRBD1 as D (5 bases). Trimming took off 3 bases at V and 2 bases at J, with 8 bases between the two ends. Germline CDR1 is MDHEN and CDR2 is SYDVKM. CDR3 length: 14 amino acids. The CDR3 region is CASSLGGGNQPQHF. CDR3 coding DNA: TGTGCCAGCAGTTTGGGGGGTGGCAATCAGCCCCAGCATTTT.

The chain carries TRBV28 and TRBJ1-1, with D perhaps TRBD1 (5 bases). Trimming cost V 3 bases and J 9 bases, with 14 bases left between them. The CDR3 is 13 amino acids. In germline, CDR1 is MDHEN, CDR2 SYDVKM. The CDR3 region is CASSLAGYLKAFF. The CDR3 DNA is TGTGCCAGCAGTTTGGCAGGGTATTTGAAAGCTTTCTTT.

This chain uses TRBV7-9 with TRBJ1-5, with TRBD1 matching over 10 bases. The ends lost 6 bases at V and 7 bases at J; junction bases unmatched: 6. Germline loops: CDR1 SEHNR, CDR2 FQNEAQ (reference sequence). This CDR3 comprises 14 residues. The CDR3 sequence: CASSIGQGDQPQHF. The CDR3, as DNA: TGTGCCAGCAGTATCGGACAGGGGGACCAGCCCCAGCATTTT.

The chain is built from TRBV2 and TRBJ2-5; D perhaps matches TRBD1 (6 bases). With 2 bases removed from V and 4 bases from J, the gap between germline ends came to 14 bases. The CDR3 totals 15 residues. Germline values: CDR1 SNHLY, CDR2 FYNNEI. Here the CDR3 DNA reads TGTGCCAGCAGTGAATCTACAGGGCGTGGAGAGACCCAGTACTTC. Its protein is CASSESTGRGETQYF. The whole variable domain, remainder taken from reference TRBV2 and TRBJ2-5, is EPEVTQTPSHQVTQMGQEVILRCVPISNHLYFYWYRQILGQKVEFLVSFYNNEISEKSEIFDDQFSVERPDGSNFTLKIRSTKLEDSAMYFCASSESTGRGETQYFGPGTRLLVL.

The CDR3 bases are TGCGCCAGCAGGGGGCAGCCAGAAGAGACCCAGTACTTC. Its protein product is CASRGQPEETQYF. V usage is TRBV5-1 and J usage is TRBJ2-5; D may be TRBD1 (5 bases). Germline CDR1 SGHRS, CDR2 YFSETQ. This CDR3 region has 13 residues. V was trimmed by 5 bases and J by 3 bases, leaving 11 bases between them.

The V gene is TRBV5-1, the J gene TRBJ2-3, with TRBD1 identical over 11 bases. The CDR3 runs 15 residues. Trimming took 3 bases from V and 5 from J; bases not matched to a gene: 5. Germline CDR1 is SGHRS and CDR2 is YFSETQ. CDR3 bases: TGCGCCAGCAGCTGGACAGGGGGCTGGGGAGATACGCAGTATTTT. It encodes CASSWTGGWGDTQYF.

This clone was picked up a small number of times. Its ends do not fully match the called genes, so a read error is possible. CDR3 sequence: CASSSSGGTNTQYF. The CDR3 bases are TGTGCCAGCAGCTCTAGCGGGGGCACAAATACGCAGTATTTT. This rearrangement joins TRBV7-9 to TRBJ2-3; TRBD2 matches 10 bases. CDR3 length: 14 residues. CDR1 is SEHNR and CDR2 is FQNEAQ in the germline V gene (reference sequence).

This clone was seen only a few times. This chain joins TRBV5-1 and TRBJ1-2; possibly TRBD1 for D (5 bases). Germline V gene data show CDR1 as SGHRS and CDR2 as YFSETQ. Trimming took 4 bases from V and 3 from J, leaving 13 bases between them. The CDR3 runs 14 residues. CDR3 sequence reads: CASSVSGGDYGYTF. In DNA form, the CDR3 reads TGCGCCAGCAGCGTATCGGGAGGGGACTATGGCTACACCTTC.

This clone was observed at least ten times. The chain recombines TRBV28 with TRBJ2-7; possible D gene TRBD1, 5 bases. V lost 3 bases to trimming and J lost 4 bases, with 13 bases between them. This CDR3 is 14 amino acids long. Germline V CDR1 and CDR2: MDHEN, SYDVKM. This CDR3 reads CASSLVGVPYEQYF. The CDR3 DNA sequence: TGTGCCAGCAGTTTGGTAGGGGTCCCTTACGAGCAGTACTTC.

This clone was counted between two and nine times. This chain joins TRBV27 and TRBJ1-2; TRBD1 might be the D (6 bases). Trimming cost V 6 bases and J 5 bases, with 16 bases left between them. The CDR3 contains 14 residues. Germline-derived CDR1 and CDR2 are MNHEY and SMNVEV (reference sequence). The CDR3 loop reads CASSPWGGRYGYTF. CDR3 nucleotides: TGTGCCAGCAGCCCCTGGGGGGGCCGATATGGCTACACCTTC.

This clone was detected only a few times. DNA for the CDR3: TGTGCCAGCAGCTTGGCCGGGACTAGTTCAGATACGCAGTATTTT. It is translated as CASSLAGTSSDTQYF. The rearrangement joins TRBV5-4 to TRBJ2-3; 8 positions match TRBD2. The CDR3 spans 15 residues. Germline CDR1 SGHNT, CDR2 YYREEE (reference sequence). V lost 0 bases to trimming and J lost 4 bases; unmatched junction nucleotides: 4.

This clone came up a few times. The chain joins TRBV7-2 to TRBJ1-5; D ambiguous. This CDR3 has 12 amino acids. The germline V gene has CDR1 SGHTA and CDR2 FQGNSA. Trimming removed 5 bases from V and 4 bases from J, with 6 bases in between. In DNA, the CDR3 is TGTGCCAGCAGCGCAACAAATCAGCCCCAGCATTTT. Its protein is CASSATNQPQHF.

The chain combines TRBV9 with TRBJ1-1; no clear D. Trimming shortened V by 4 bases and J by 3 bases, and 10 bases separated the two germline ends. This CDR3 comprises 13 residues. Germline V gene data show CDR1 as SGDLS and CDR2 as YYNGEE. The CDR3, as DNA: TGTGCCAGCAGCTCCAACGGGGACACTGAAGCTTTCTTT. It is translated as CASSSNGDTEAFF.

V usage is TRBV28 and J usage is TRBJ1-2; D may be TRBD1 (6 bases). V was trimmed by 2 bases and J by 2 bases, leaving 12 bases between them. This CDR3 region has 15 residues. CDR1 is MDHEN, CDR2 SYDVKM, per germline. The chain's CDR3 is CASSLGQRTNYGYTF. The CDR3 DNA follows: TGTGCCAGCAGTTTAGGACAGAGGACCAACTATGGCTACACCTTC.

This clone was picked up a small number of times. The genes are TRBV28 and TRBJ1-2; 10 bases map to TRBD1. Germline trimming cut 10 bases from V and 3 bases from J; bases unmatched to any gene: 11. The CDR3 consists of 15 residues. Germline V lookup: CDR1 MDHEN, CDR2 SYDVKM. CDR3 DNA sequence: TGTGCCACCGCATACTCCGGGACAGGGGACTATGGCTACACCTTC. It encodes CATAYSGTGDYGYTF.

In this sample, this clone turned up a few times. The rearrangement joins TRBV30 to TRBJ1-5, with TRBD1 identical over 7 bases. From germline, CDR1 is GTSNPN and CDR2 SVGIG (reference sequence). This CDR3 region has 15 residues. V dropped 2 bases and J dropped 0; count of bases not matched to a gene: 4. The DNA for the CDR3 is TGTGCCTGGAGTAGGAGGGGGCATAGCAATCAGCCCCAGCATTTT. The encoded protein is CAWSRRGHSNQPQHF.

The table lists this clone with a few counts. The chain recombines TRBV6-6 with TRBJ1-5, with TRBD1 matching over 8 bases. This CDR3 has 16 residues. Germline values: CDR1 MNHNY, CDR2 SVGAGI (reference sequence). With V trimmed by 5 bases and J by 0 bases, 6 bases remained unmatched. CDR3 in amino acids: CASSGQGTYSNQPQHF. Written as DNA, the CDR3 is TGTGCCAGCAGTGGACAGGGAACTTATAGCAATCAGCCCCAGCATTTT.

This clone turned up a few times. The chain combines TRBV5-1 with TRBJ2-7, with D uncertain. Trimming cost V 0 bases and J 5 bases, with 6 bases left between them. This CDR3 comprises 12 residues. In germline, CDR1 is SGHRS, CDR2 YFSETQ. The chain's CDR3 is CASSLDLDEQYF. CDR3 nucleotide sequence: TGCGCCAGCAGCTTGGATTTAGACGAGCAGTACTTC.

This clone has a handful of counts. The CDR3 coding sequence is TGTGCCAGTAGGCCCCCGGGGGGGAGCCGGAACACCGGGGAGCTGTTTTTT. Translating it yields CASRPPGGSRNTGELFF. The chain recombines TRBV18 with TRBJ2-2; 8 nucleotides line up with TRBD2. The trim removed 9 bases at V and 1 base at J, leaving 13 bases unmatched. CDR1 KGHSH and CDR2 LQKENI come from the germline V gene. CDR3 size: 17 residues.

This clone has just a few counts. The CDR3 coding sequence is TGCGCCAGCAGGGATCCGGGACAGGGGTTTTCACCCCTCCACTTT. It yields the protein CASRDPGQGFSPLHF. The chain is built from TRBV5-1 and TRBJ1-6; 10 bases align to TRBD1. V lost 5 bases to trimming and J lost 9 bases; unmatched junction nucleotides: 8. Germline V gives CDR1 SGHRS, CDR2 YFSETQ. CDR3 length equals 15 residues.